The 16 T cell receptor beta chains in this list originate from one sample, sequenced in a study of T cells after posttransplantation cyclophosphamide. TCRdb's copy holds only in-frame clones and misses some; the assay was immunoSEQ multiplex PCR. The sample is made up of more than 25,000 clones, none counted only once. Sequenced sample: PBMCs. The receptors derive from a man aged 50 to 59 in good health, CMV-negative, and a related stem cell transplant donor.

This clone was found many times. V gene TRBV18 combines with J gene TRBJ1-2; maybe TRBD1 (6 bases). Germline V gene sequence: CDR1 KGHSH, CDR2 LQKENI. The CDR3 spans 15 residues. The V end lost 3 bases, the J end lost 6 bases, and 17 bases lay between the germline ends. The CDR3 is CASSPEGGIGNGYTF. The CDR3 DNA reads as TGTGCCAGCTCACCGGAGGGGGGGATAGGAAATGGCTACACCTTC.

In its sample, this clone was seen many times. This rearrangement joins TRBV15 to TRBJ1-2, with 7 bases matching TRBD1. Germline assignment: CDR1 LNHNV and CDR2 YYDKDF (reference sequence). The CDR3 has 14 amino acids. The trim removed 4 bases at V and 1 base at J, leaving 3 bases unmatched. CDR3 amino acids: CATSIYRGNYGYTF. CDR3 sequence (DNA): TGTGCCACCAGCATTTACAGGGGTAACTATGGCTACACCTTC.

This clone came up many times. This chain uses TRBV25-1 with TRBJ2-7; the match to TRBD1 covers 7 bases. Germline lookup yields CDR1 MGHDK and CDR2 SYGVNS. The length of the CDR3 is 13 residues. Trimming took 2 bases from V and 6 from J; bases not matched to a gene: 4. CDR3 sequence (DNA): TGTGCCAGCAGTGAACCGGGACAGCTCGAGCAGTACTTC. Translated: CASSEPGQLEQYF.

The genes are TRBV11-2 and TRBJ1-6; D is possibly TRBD1 (5 bases). Deletions cut 1 base from V and 10 bases from J, with 14 bases between. The V gene's germline CDR1 is SGHAT and CDR2 FQNNGV. This CDR3 is built from 15 residues. DNA of the CDR3: TGTGCCAGCAGCTTAGGGGGCGGCTGGGCCTCACCCCTCCACTTT. It translates to CASSLGGGWASPLHF.

This clone was seen repeatedly, ten times or more. The chain carries TRBV18 and TRBJ2-1; TRBD2 aligns across 11 bases. CDR3 size: 19 residues. The V segment lost 0 bases and the J segment 2 bases; nucleotides outside the gene matches: 9. Germline values: CDR1 KGHSH, CDR2 LQKENI. CDR3 bases: TGTGCCAGCTCACCACCGGGGTCCACTAGCGGGGGAGCCTACAATGAGCAGTTCTTC. It yields the protein CASSPPGSTSGGAYNEQFF.

This clone was counted ten times or more. The gene calls are TRBV27 and TRBJ2-2, with TRBD2 matching over 7 bases. V shed 6 bases and J 0 bases; nucleotides not matched to a gene: 7. Germline-derived CDR1 and CDR2 are MNHEY and SMNVEV (reference sequence). The CDR3 has 16 amino acids. The CDR3 nucleotides are TGTGCCAGCAGGGTTGGTCGGGGGGCGAACACCGGGGAGCTGTTTTTT. Translating gives CASRVGRGANTGELFF.

At least ten counts were recorded for this clone. The CDR3 spells CASSVTSGGPYNEQFF. CDR3 nucleotides: TGCGCCAGCAGTGTCACTAGCGGGGGGCCGTACAATGAGCAGTTCTTC. V usage is TRBV10-1 and J usage is TRBJ2-1; 12 nucleotides match TRBD2. The junction had 5 bases not matched to a gene; V was cut back by 4 bases and J by 4 bases. This CDR3 region has 16 residues. Germline CDR1 WNHNN, CDR2 SYGVQD (reference sequence).

This clone was recorded many times. The J gene is TRBJ2-3, the V gene TRBV7-8, with 9 positions matching TRBD2. This CDR3 spans 14 amino acids. The V and J ends lost 9 bases and 3 bases, in that order; junction bases with no gene match: 7. Germline lookup yields CDR1 SGHVS and CDR2 FQNEAQ. The CDR3 protein is CASRAGGQTDTQYF. The CDR3 bases are TGTGCCAGTCGGGCGGGGGGGCAGACAGATACGCAGTATTTT. The variable domain in full, with the rest retrieved from reference TRBV7-8 and TRBJ2-3, is GAGVSQSPRYKVAKRGQDVALRCDPISGHVSLFWYQQALGQGPEFLTYFQNEAQLDKSGLPSDRFFAERPEGSVSTLKIQRTQQEDSAVYLCASRAGGQTDTQYFGPGTRLTVL.

This clone has ten or more counts. V and J are TRBV27 and TRBJ2-2, with D unclear. CDR3 size: 14 residues. Looked up from germline, CDR1 is MNHEY and CDR2 is SMNVEV (reference sequence). Between the trimmed V and J ends, which lost 3 bases and 2 bases, there was a span of 7 bases. Written as DNA, the CDR3 is TGTGCCAGCAGTTTGACTTTCAACACCGGGGAGCTGTTTTTT. It yields the protein CASSLTFNTGELFF.

This clone was seen repeatedly, ten times or more. The rearrangement links TRBV11-3 to TRBJ2-7, with 8 nucleotides matching TRBD1. Trimming cost V 5 bases and J 0 bases; bases outside gene matches: 3. The CDR3 is 14 amino acids. CDR1 is SGHNT, CDR2 YENEEA, per germline. CDR3 in amino acids: CASSRDRSSYEQYF. As DNA, the CDR3 is TGTGCCAGCAGCAGGGACAGGAGCTCCTACGAGCAGTACTTC.

In its sample, this clone was seen many times. This sequence joins TRBV10-3 and TRBJ1-3; tentative D call: TRBD1 (5 bases). CDR1 and CDR2 (germline): ENHRY, SYGVKD. The CDR3 runs 13 residues. V was trimmed by 10 bases and J by 4 bases, leaving 14 bases between them. The CDR3 region is CATQVPGGNTIYF. The CDR3 DNA reads TGTGCCACACAGGTCCCCGGGGGAAACACCATATATTTT.

This clone was seen repeatedly, ten times or more. The chain links TRBV5-1 to TRBJ2-5, with D perhaps TRBD1 (7 bases). Germline CDR1 is SGHRS and CDR2 is YFSETQ. V lost 9 bases to trimming and J lost 4 bases, with 25 bases between them. The CDR3 is 16 residues long. CDR3 DNA: TGCGCCACCGCCGGGGGAACCCAGGGGGTGGGAGAGACCCAGTACTTC. Residues: CATAGGTQGVGETQYF.

This clone has at least ten counts. J is TRBJ2-2 and V is TRBV6-5, with 8 bases that match TRBD1. From germline, CDR1 is MNHEY and CDR2 SVGAGI. With V trimmed by 5 bases and J by 1 base, 3 bases remained unmatched. The CDR3 spans 15 residues. The DNA for the CDR3 is TGTGCCAGCAGTCCGACAGGGGTGAACACCGGGGAGCTGTTTTTT. It translates to CASSPTGVNTGELFF.

This clone was recorded at least ten times. This chain joins TRBV6-1 and TRBJ2-5; weak D call: TRBD1 (6 bases). Trimming cost V 9 bases and J 5 bases, with 16 bases left between them. Germline V gene sequence: CDR1 MNHNS, CDR2 SASEGT. The CDR3 extends over 13 amino acids. This CDR3 is CASQIQGRETQYF. In DNA form, the CDR3 reads TGTGCCAGTCAAATACAGGGTCGGGAGACCCAGTACTTC.

This clone was counted ten times or more. V gene TRBV2 combines with J gene TRBJ2-6; 9 bases match TRBD1. In germline, CDR1 is SNHLY, CDR2 FYNNEI. The length of the CDR3 is 18 residues. Trimming took 5 bases from V and 4 from J; bases not matched to a gene: 12. Here the CDR3 DNA reads TGTGCCAGCAGTCTCGAGGACAGGGGTCCCTTCGGGGCCAACGTCCTGACTTTC. Translated, it gives CASSLEDRGPFGANVLTF. Combining the CDR3 with reference TRBV2 and TRBJ2-6 gives the whole variable domain EPEVTQTPSHQVTQMGQEVILRCVPISNHLYFYWYRQILGQKVEFLVSFYNNEISEKSEIFDDQFSVERPDGSNFTLKIRSTKLEDSAMYFCASSLEDRGPFGANVLTFGAGSRLTVL.

The table lists this clone with many counts. The chain uses TRBV6-6 and TRBJ1-1; D may be TRBD1 (5 bases). The V end lost 6 bases, the J end lost 1 base, and 9 bases lay between the germline ends. Germline V gene sequence: CDR1 MNHNY, CDR2 SVGAGI (reference sequence). CDR3 size: 13 residues. The CDR3 coding sequence is TGTGCCAGCAGGATCAGGGAGAACACTGAAGCTTTCTTT. It specifies CASRIRENTEAFF.